The 21 T cell receptor beta chains listed next were all sequenced from one sample in a study. TCRdb re-called the RT-PCR reads with MiXCR, one entry per CDR3 protein. The repertoire holds about 680,000 distinct CDR3 sequences, about 14% seen once, with 3.6% in the top ten. Material: memory CD4+ T cells from blood. These receptors came from a female donor in good health, serving as a healthy control.

This clonotype was observed a few times. The chain carries TRBV10-1 and TRBJ2-1, with a tentative D call TRBD2 (5 bases). V lost 2 bases and J lost 2, with 10 bases in between. Germline CDR1 and CDR2: WNHNN and SYGVQD (reference sequence). CDR3 size: 15 residues. This chain's CDR3 is CASSEGSGTYNEQFF. The DNA for the CDR3 is TGCGCCAGCAGTGAGGGCAGCGGTACCTACAATGAGCAGTTCTTC.

This chain links TRBV6-2 or TRBV6-3 with TRBJ1-5, with a weak D call TRBD1 (5 bases). CDR1 and CDR2 (germline): MNHEY, SVGEGT. V was cut by 7 bases and J by 2 bases, with 12 bases left in between. The CDR3 runs to 14 residues. CDR3: CASNRGSGNQPQHF. The CDR3 DNA is TGTGCCAGCAATCGGGGGTCTGGCAATCAGCCCCAGCATTTT.

About this clonotype itself: A much larger clonotype is one base distant, so this may be a read error. The genes are TRBV7-2 and TRBJ1-1; 7 nucleotides agree with TRBD1. Germline CDR1 reads SGHTA; CDR2 reads FQGNSA. Trimming cost V 6 bases and J 7 bases; bases outside gene matches: 8. The CDR3 consists of 13 residues. CDR3 region: CASRHDRDNEAFF. CDR3 sequence (DNA): TGTGCCAGCAGACACGACAGGGACAATGAAGCTTTCTTT.

This clonotype has only a few counts. The chain links TRBV4-2 to TRBJ2-1, with D possibly being TRBD2 (6 bases). CDR3 length equals 14 residues. Germline CDR1 reads LGHNA; CDR2 reads YNFKEQ. Trimming removed 0 bases from V and 9 bases from J, with 12 bases in between. CDR3 in DNA: TGTGCCAGCAGCCAAGATATGGGAGGACTTGAGCAGTTCTTC. Protein: CASSQDMGGLEQFF.

This chain connects TRBV9 to TRBJ2-2; the D is unclear. Germline V gene sequence: CDR1 SGDLS, CDR2 YYNGEE. V gave up 0 bases and J gave up 5 bases, with 11 bases separating them. The CDR3 sequence is 15 residues long. The CDR3 DNA reads TGTGCCAGCAGCGTAGTCAATCAGGCGACCGGGGAGCTGTTTTTT. Its translation is CASSVVNQATGELFF. Variable domain in full (rest from reference TRBV9 and TRBJ2-2): DSGVTQTPKHLITATGQRVTLRCSPRSGDLSVYWYQQSLDQGLQFLIQYYNGEERAKGNILERFSAQQFPDLHSELNLSSLELGDSALYFCASSVVNQATGELFFGEGSRLTVL.

The rearrangement links TRBV29-1 to TRBJ1-1; 7 bases are a match to TRBD1. The germline CDR1 and CDR2 sequences are SQVTM and ANQGSEA. V shed 6 bases, J shed 1 base, and the junction held 5 bases outside the gene matches. The CDR3 length is 13 residues. Written as DNA, the CDR3 is TGCAGCGTAACCCGACAGGGGAACACTGAAGCTTTCTTT. Translation: CSVTRQGNTEAFF.

The table lists this clonotype with a few counts. The chain has TRBV30 and TRBJ2-4; D is unclear. The CDR3 length is 12 residues. CDR1 is GTSNPN, CDR2 SVGIG, per germline (reference sequence). Trimming removed 1 base at V and 8 bases at J, with 9 bases between. The CDR3 reads CAWSASRDIQYF. For the CDR3, the DNA is TGTGCCTGGAGTGCCTCCCGGGACATTCAGTACTTC.

In its sample, this clonotype was seen a few times. The chain is built from TRBV9 and TRBJ2-3; TRBD2 aligns across 8 bases. This CDR3 region has 17 residues. Trimming took 2 bases from V and 5 from J; bases not matched to a gene: 13. CDR1 SGDLS and CDR2 YYNGEE come from the germline V gene. In DNA form, the CDR3 reads TGTGCCAGCAGCGTGCGCCCTCTCGGGGGGGCGGGAGATACGCAGTATTTT. Translating gives CASSVRPLGGAGDTQYF.

The chain combines TRBV4-1 with TRBJ2-7; 13 nucleotides align to TRBD2. This CDR3 contains 18 residues. Germline-derived CDR1 and CDR2 are MGHRA and YSYEKL. J gave up 3 bases and V 2 bases, and 10 bases lay outside the gene matches. The CDR3: CASSQSTSGRQAVYEQYF. The CDR3, as DNA: TGCGCCAGCAGCCAATCGACTAGCGGGAGGCAAGCAGTCTACGAGCAGTACTTC.

V and J are TRBV29-1 and TRBJ1-4; 7 bases are a match to TRBD1. This CDR3 has 14 residues. CDR1 and CDR2 (germline): SQVTM, ANQGSEA. V dropped 7 bases and J dropped 7; count of bases not matched to a gene: 12. The CDR3, as DNA: TGCAGCGGGTCAACCCCAGGGGGTGGTGAAAAACTGTTTTTT. This codes for CSGSTPGGGEKLFF.

This clonotype came up many times. The chain joins TRBV9 to TRBJ2-1, with a tentative D call TRBD2 (6 bases). Germline V CDR1 and CDR2: SGDLS, YYNGEE. V lost 3 bases and J 2 bases, leaving 12 bases between the germline ends. This CDR3 contains 15 residues. CDR3 in DNA: TGTGCCAGCAGCGCGGGACTGGGGGCCTACAATGAGCAGTTCTTC. Protein: CASSAGLGAYNEQFF.

The CDR3 sequence: CASRQEIFKFF. As DNA, the CDR3 is TGTGCCAGCAGACAGGAGATTTTCAAGTTCTTC. The rearrangement joins TRBV2 to TRBJ2-1; D is perhaps TRBD1 (5 bases). This CDR3 spans 11 amino acids. Per germline, CDR1 SNHLY and CDR2 FYNNEI. V lost 6 bases and J 14 bases, leaving 14 bases between the germline ends. Supplemented by reference TRBV2 and TRBJ2-1, the full variable domain reads EPEVTQTPSHQVTQMGQEVILRCVPISNHLYFYWYRQILGQKVEFLVSFYNNEISEKSEIFDDQFSVERPDGSNFTLKIRSTKLEDSAMYFCASRQEIFKFFGPGTRLTVL.

V is TRBV20-1 and J is TRBJ1-2; 7 positions match TRBD1. Germline V CDR1 and CDR2: DFQATT, SNEGSKA (reference sequence). The ends lost 6 bases at V and 7 bases at J; junction bases unmatched: 5. This CDR3 region has 11 residues. In nucleotides, the CDR3 is TGCAGTGCAAATCGGGACAGTGGCTACACCTTC. Protein: CSANRDSGYTF.

This clonotype was seen many times. This chain uses TRBV11-2 with TRBJ2-1, with 7 positions matching TRBD2. Germline V lookup: CDR1 SGHAT, CDR2 FQNNGV. The V segment lost 1 base and the J segment 3 bases; nucleotides outside the gene matches: 3. The length of the CDR3 is 15 residues. The CDR3 sequence is CASSLGGTNYNEQFF. The CDR3 DNA is TGTGCCAGCAGCTTAGGCGGGACTAACTACAATGAGCAGTTCTTC.

Only a few counts were recorded for this clonotype. CDR3 coding DNA: TGTGCCAGCAGTTACACGCAGGGCGAAGCCTACGAGCAGTACTTC. Its translation: CASSYTQGEAYEQYF. The chain has TRBV6-6 and TRBJ2-7; tentative D call: TRBD1 (5 bases). Trimming removed 2 bases at V and 2 bases at J, with 13 bases between. There are 15 residues in the CDR3. In germline, CDR1 is MNHNY, CDR2 SVGAGI (reference sequence).

This clonotype was seen many times. J is TRBJ1-1 and V is TRBV7-8; D is perhaps TRBD1 (5 bases). Germline V CDR1 and CDR2: SGHVS, FQNEAQ. V dropped 2 bases and J dropped 10 bases, with 11 bases sitting between them. The CDR3 loop spans 12 amino acids. The DNA of the CDR3 is TGTGCCAGCAGCTTAACCCAGGGATCAGCTTTCTTT. It is translated as CASSLTQGSAFF. Complete variable domain (other parts from reference TRBV7-8 and TRBJ1-1): GAGVSQSPRYKVAKRGQDVALRCDPISGHVSLFWYQQALGQGPEFLTYFQNEAQLDKSGLPSDRFFAERPEGSVSTLKIQRTQQEDSAVYLCASSLTQGSAFFGQGTRLTVV.

At least ten counts were recorded for this clonotype. The gene calls are TRBV12-3 or TRBV12-4 and TRBJ2-7; unclear D gene. Trimming took 2 bases from V and 0 from J, leaving 8 bases between them. The length of the CDR3 is 14 residues. The CDR3 bases are TGTGCCAGCAGTTTATTAGACAACTCCTACGAGCAGTACTTC. Amino acid sequence: CASSLLDNSYEQYF.

This clonotype was counted ten times or more. The chain couples TRBV10-3 to TRBJ1-1; TRBD1 is a possible D gene (5 bases). Trimming removed 6 bases from V and 1 base from J, with 6 bases in between. CDR1 and CDR2 from the germline V gene are ENHRY and SYGVKD. CDR3 length: 12 amino acids. The CDR3 spells CAISRENTEAFF. In DNA, the CDR3 is TGTGCCATCAGCAGGGAGAACACTGAAGCTTTCTTT.

The V gene is TRBV15, the J gene TRBJ2-7, with TRBD1 identical over 8 bases. Germline V lookup: CDR1 LNHNV, CDR2 YYDKDF (reference sequence). V was clipped by 0 bases and J by 6 bases; unmatched bases: 4. The length of the CDR3 is 14 residues. The CDR3 nucleotides read TGTGCCACCAGCAGAGATCTAGGGACAGGCGAGCAGTACTTC. Protein sequence: CATSRDLGTGEQYF.

This clonotype was seen ten or more times. The V call is TRBV6-5, the J call TRBJ1-1, with D tentatively TRBD1 (6 bases). The V gene's germline CDR1 is MNHEY and CDR2 SVGAGI. CDR3 length: 12 amino acids. Trimming removed 5 bases from V and 3 bases from J, with 7 bases in between. CDR3 sequence (DNA): TGTGCCAGCAGTCCAGGGGACACTGAAGCTTTCTTT. Translation: CASSPGDTEAFF.

The chain combines TRBV27 with TRBJ2-5; 10 nucleotides agree with TRBD1. Trimming took 6 bases from V and 6 from J; bases not matched to a gene: 10. This CDR3 region has 15 residues. The germline V gene has CDR1 MNHEY and CDR2 SMNVEV (reference sequence). The CDR3 coding sequence is TGTGCCAGCAGCCGACCACTGGACAGGGGGAAGACCCAGTACTTC. It yields the protein CASSRPLDRGKTQYF.